One and the same sample provided the 3 T cell receptor beta chains below, sequenced in a study of shared clonotypes between healthy human individuals (dated by TCRdb to 2018 to 2020). The method behind the library was the immunoSEQ multiplex PCR assay. TCRdb limited this immuneACCESS table to in-frame rearrangements with V and J called. A share of clones is missing; checked studies link under half to unresolved V genes, and the rest is unexplained. The sample data list 1.5 million to 1.9 million clones, and 95% to 99% of these were observed just once. The ten largest clonotypes hold about 0.42% of the sample. Source material: naive CD4+ T cells sorted from blood. This specimen's cell subset or site label, per the study, means: CD45RA+ positively selected. These receptors were collected from a man younger than 40 in good health.

The rearrangement links TRBV5-5 to TRBJ2-7, with 9 bases identical to TRBD1. Germline CDR1 is SGHKS and CDR2 is YYEKEE (reference sequence). With V trimmed by 0 bases and J by 5 bases, 9 bases remained unmatched. The CDR3 has 16 amino acids. Written as DNA, the CDR3 is TGTGCCAGCAGCTTGGTCCCGGGACAGGGCCGTAACGAGCAGTACTTC. It specifies CASSLVPGQGRNEQYF. The full variable domain, with the rest looked up from reference TRBV5-5 and TRBJ2-7, is DAGVTQSPTHLIKTRGQQVTLRCSPISGHKSVSWYQQVLGQGPQFIFQYYEKEERGRGNFPDRFSARQFPNYSSELNVNALLLGDSALYLCASSLVPGQGRNEQYFGPGTRLTVT.

Concerning this clone itself: The same CDR3 is also encoded by other DNA sequences in this sample. The chain combines TRBV27 with TRBJ2-1, with D possibly being TRBD1 (6 bases). CDR1 and CDR2 from the germline V gene are MNHEY and SMNVEV (reference sequence). The CDR3 has 16 amino acids. The germline V and J ends were trimmed by 5 bases and 0 bases, with 14 bases remaining between them. The CDR3 DNA reads TGTGCCAGCAGTCCTCGGACAGAGAGCTCCTACAATGAGCAGTTCTTC. Translation: CASSPRTESSYNEQFF.

The chain is built from TRBV10-3 and TRBJ2-2; 13 bases map to TRBD2. CDR1 and CDR2 (germline): ENHRY, SYGVKD. This CDR3 has 17 residues. The V and J ends lost 6 bases and 4 bases, in that order; junction bases with no gene match: 8. CDR3 residues: CAISGPGTSGTTGELFF. CDR3 sequence (DNA): TGTGCCATCAGCGGGCCCGGGACTAGCGGGACCACCGGGGAGCTGTTTTTT.